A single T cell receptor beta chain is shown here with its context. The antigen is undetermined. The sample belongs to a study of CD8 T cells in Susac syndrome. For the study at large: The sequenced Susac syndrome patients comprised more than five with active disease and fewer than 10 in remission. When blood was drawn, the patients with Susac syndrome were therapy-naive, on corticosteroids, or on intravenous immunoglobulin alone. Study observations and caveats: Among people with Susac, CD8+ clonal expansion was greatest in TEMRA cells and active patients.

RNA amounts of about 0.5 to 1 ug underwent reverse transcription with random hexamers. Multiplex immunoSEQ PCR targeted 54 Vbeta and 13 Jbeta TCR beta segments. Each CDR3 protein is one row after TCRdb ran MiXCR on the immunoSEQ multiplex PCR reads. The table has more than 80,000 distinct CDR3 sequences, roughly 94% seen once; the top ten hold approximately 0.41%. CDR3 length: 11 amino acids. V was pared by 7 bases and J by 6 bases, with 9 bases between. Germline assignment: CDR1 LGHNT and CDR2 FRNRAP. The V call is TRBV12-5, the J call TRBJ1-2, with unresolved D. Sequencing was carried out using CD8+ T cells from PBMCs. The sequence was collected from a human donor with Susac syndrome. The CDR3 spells CASDGEDGYTF. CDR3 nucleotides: TGTGCTAGTGATGGGGAAGATGGCTACACCTTC.